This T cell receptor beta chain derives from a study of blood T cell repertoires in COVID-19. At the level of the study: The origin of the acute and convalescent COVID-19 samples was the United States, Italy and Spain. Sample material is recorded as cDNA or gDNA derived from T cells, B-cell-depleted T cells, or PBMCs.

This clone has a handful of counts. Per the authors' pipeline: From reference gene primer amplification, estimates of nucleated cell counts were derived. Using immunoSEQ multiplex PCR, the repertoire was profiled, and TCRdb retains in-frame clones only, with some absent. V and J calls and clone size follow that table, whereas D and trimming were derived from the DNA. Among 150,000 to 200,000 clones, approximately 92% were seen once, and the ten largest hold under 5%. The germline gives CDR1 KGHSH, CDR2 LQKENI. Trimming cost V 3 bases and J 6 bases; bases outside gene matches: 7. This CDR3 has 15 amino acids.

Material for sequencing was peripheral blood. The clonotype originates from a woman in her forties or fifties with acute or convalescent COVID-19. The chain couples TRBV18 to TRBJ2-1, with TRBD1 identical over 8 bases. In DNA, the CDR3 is TGTGCCAGCTCACCGGACAGGGTTGGCGGCAATGAGCAGTTCTTC. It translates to CASSPDRVGGNEQFF.